The 24 T cell receptor beta chains below all came from one sample that was sequenced in a study of cytomegalovirus exposure and HLA in healthy donors. The PCR was carried out with 60 Vbeta primers and 13 Jbeta primers. Assay: immunoSEQ multiplex PCR; the TCRdb copy retains only in-frame clones and omits some. The data contain 80,000 to 90,000 clones, roughly 79% of them seen just once; the ten biggest clones take up 1.5% to 2%. Sequencing was done on a sample of PBMCs. These receptor sequences come from a woman aged 30 to 39 in good health and CMV-seronegative.

V is TRBV6-5 and J is TRBJ2-7, with 7 bases lining up with TRBD1. The CDR3 is 15 amino acids. V was clipped by 6 bases and J by 1 base; unmatched bases: 9. CDR1 is MNHEY, CDR2 SVGAGI, per germline. The CDR3 loop is CASSPPGTVSYEQYF. CDR3 coding DNA: TGTGCCAGCAGCCCCCCCGGGACAGTTTCCTACGAGCAGTACTTC.

This chain connects TRBV9 to TRBJ2-3; possibly TRBD2 for D (6 bases). The CDR3 runs to 13 residues. The V end lost 4 bases, the J end lost 5 bases, and 11 bases lay between the germline ends. Germline CDR1 and CDR2: SGDLS and YYNGEE. The CDR3 sequence is CASSIRLGDTQYF. The CDR3 nucleotides read TGTGCCAGCAGCATCCGACTAGGAGATACGCAGTATTTT.

The rearrangement joins TRBV29-1 to TRBJ2-4, with TRBD1 as a possible D gene (5 bases). CDR3 length: 12 amino acids. Germline V gives CDR1 SQVTM, CDR2 ANQGSEA. V lost 7 bases, J lost 8 bases, and 15 bases lay in between. The CDR3 sequence is CSGIAGNDIQYF. Written as DNA, the CDR3 is TGCAGCGGCATCGCAGGGAACGACATTCAGTACTTC.

The rearrangement links TRBV6-6 to TRBJ1-5; D is unresolved. This CDR3 spans 14 amino acids. Germline loops: CDR1 MNHNY, CDR2 SVGAGI (reference sequence). Trimming took off 7 bases at V and 1 base at J, with 11 bases between the two ends. Here the CDR3 reads CASTGGGSNQPQHF. Written as DNA, the CDR3 is TGTGCCAGCACCGGTGGAGGGAGCAATCAGCCCCAGCATTTT.

The chain employs TRBV28 and TRBJ1-2; TRBD1 is a possible D gene (6 bases). The CDR3 totals 12 residues. V dropped 3 bases and J dropped 12 bases, with 14 bases sitting between them. In germline, CDR1 is MDHEN, CDR2 SYDVKM. The CDR3 region is CASSLSLRQDTF. In DNA form, the CDR3 reads TGTGCCAGCAGTTTGAGTCTAAGACAGGACACCTTC.

This clone came up a few times. V usage is TRBV11-2 and J usage is TRBJ2-7; no definite D call. Trimming took 1 base from V and 3 from J, leaving 13 bases between them. The CDR3 loop spans 15 amino acids. CDR1 and CDR2 (germline): SGHAT, FQNNGV. The CDR3 DNA follows: TGTGCCAGCAGCTTAGTGGTCGGCCACTACTACGAGCAGTACTTC. Translation: CASSLVVGHYYEQYF.

J is TRBJ1-5 and V is TRBV6-1; D gene unclear. The CDR3 totals 15 residues. The V gene's germline CDR1 is MNHNS and CDR2 SASEGT. V lost 4 bases to trimming and J lost 4 bases, with 14 bases between them. CDR3 DNA sequence: TGTGCCAGCAGTGGATCCGGGAACCAAAATCAGCCCCAGCATTTT. Amino acid sequence: CASSGSGNQNQPQHF.

V usage is TRBV11-2 and J usage is TRBJ2-5; 7 bases align to TRBD2. Judging by the DNA end, TRBJ2-7 fits better; the J call may be wrong. CDR3 size: 16 residues. CDR1 and CDR2 (germline): SGHAT, FQNNGV. This CDR3 is CASSLQWGTNSYEQYF. The CDR3 DNA follows: TGTGCCAGCAGCTTACAATGGGGGACTAACTCCTACGAGCAGTACTTC.

The chain combines TRBV7-9 with TRBJ1-1; unclear D gene. Germline V lookup: CDR1 SEHNR, CDR2 FQNEAQ (reference sequence). V gave up 1 base and J gave up 2 bases, with 11 bases separating them. This CDR3 is built from 15 residues. Here the CDR3 reads CASSLGGIVNTEAFF. CDR3 DNA: TGTGCCAGCAGCTTAGGAGGGATAGTCAACACTGAAGCTTTCTTT.

The chain carries TRBV19 and TRBJ2-7; 10 bases are a match to TRBD2. CDR3 length: 15 amino acids. Germline V gives CDR1 LNHDA, CDR2 SQIVND (reference sequence). J lost 0 bases, V lost 3 bases, and 2 bases had no gene match. The DNA of the CDR3 is TGTGCCAGTAGTATGACTAGCGGGCCCTCCTACGAGCAGTACTTC. Its protein is CASSMTSGPSYEQYF.

This chain links TRBV11-1 with TRBJ2-7; 10 nucleotides match TRBD1. V lost 3 bases and J lost 0; bases outside the gene matches: 5. The CDR3 is made up of 16 amino acids. Germline loops: CDR1 SGHAT, CDR2 FQDESV (reference sequence). CDR3 loop: CASSFGRQGASYEQYF. CDR3 nucleotides: TGTGCCAGCAGCTTCGGGAGACAGGGGGCCTCCTACGAGCAGTACTTC. The full variable domain, its missing parts supplied by reference TRBV11-1 and TRBJ2-7, is EAEVAQSPRYKITEKSQAVAFWCDPISGHATLYWYRQILGQGPELLVQFQDESVVDDSQLPKDRFSAERLKGVDSTLKIQPAELGDSAMYLCASSFGRQGASYEQYFGPGTRLTVT.

J is TRBJ1-2 and V is TRBV28; the D gene is possibly TRBD1 (5 bases). Trimming took off 2 bases at V and 8 bases at J, with 12 bases between the two ends. Germline lookup yields CDR1 MDHEN and CDR2 SYDVKM. The CDR3 has 13 amino acids. The CDR3 reads CASSLNPGSGYTF. CDR3 coding DNA: TGTGCCAGCAGTTTAAATCCAGGGTCCGGCTACACCTTC.

This clone has only one observation. This chain joins TRBV9 and TRBJ2-6; 7 bases line up with TRBD2. The CDR3 spans 19 residues. Trimming at V came to 0 bases and at J to 1 base, leaving 10 bases not matched to a gene. Looked up from germline, CDR1 is SGDLS and CDR2 is YYNGEE. As DNA, the CDR3 is TGTGCCAGCAGCGTAGGGCTGGCGGGAGAAGGTTCTGGGGCCAACGTCCTGACTTTC. This encodes CASSVGLAGEGSGANVLTF. Complete variable domain (other parts from reference TRBV9 and TRBJ2-6): DSGVTQTPKHLITATGQRVTLRCSPRSGDLSVYWYQQSLDQGLQFLIQYYNGEERAKGNILERFSAQQFPDLHSELNLSSLELGDSALYFCASSVGLAGEGSGANVLTFGAGSRLTVL.

The V gene is TRBV7-2, the J gene TRBJ2-1; 7 bases match TRBD2. Losses at the gene ends were 2 bases for V and 6 bases for J; bases not matched to a gene: 7. The CDR3 loop spans 15 amino acids. CDR1 is SGHTA, CDR2 FQGNSA, per germline. The CDR3 loop is CASSLTRLAGNEQFF. CDR3 bases: TGTGCCAGCAGCTTAACGAGACTAGCAGGCAATGAGCAGTTCTTC.

The chain is built from TRBV6-5 and TRBJ2-7; the match to TRBD1 covers 7 bases. The V gene's germline CDR1 is MNHEY and CDR2 SVGAGI. V trimming: 6 bases; J trimming: 2 bases; junction bases outside the gene matches: 10. The CDR3 spans 15 residues. The CDR3, as DNA: TGTGCCAGCAGCCCCCGACAGGGCAATCCCTACGAGCAGTACTTC. Amino acids: CASSPRQGNPYEQYF.

The sample holds a few counts of this clone. This chain uses TRBV6-1 with TRBJ2-5; no clear D gene. The CDR3 is made up of 12 amino acids. The V gene lost 5 bases and the J gene lost 5 bases, with 9 bases spanning the gap. CDR1 is MNHNS and CDR2 is SASEGT in the germline V gene. The CDR3 is CASSNQRETQYF. CDR3 sequence (DNA): TGTGCCAGCAGTAATCAACGGGAGACCCAGTACTTC.

This clone has just one count. The CDR3 region is CASHETPCGRLPCNIQYF. The CDR3 bases are TGTGCCAGCCACGAAACACCTTGCGGGAGGCTCCCGTGTAACATTCAGTACTTC. The chain carries TRBV12-1 and TRBJ2-4; the D segment call TRBD2 is taken from the table without a DNA check. TRBV12-1 is tagged as a pseudogene. The CDR3 has 18 amino acids.

This clone came up once. The CDR3 region is CASSLGGLALRISYNEQFF. CDR3 coding DNA: TGTGCCAGCAGCTTAGGGGGACTAGCGCTTCGTATCTCCTACAATGAGCAGTTCTTC. The V call is TRBV7-8, the J call TRBJ2-1, with 10 bases that match TRBD2. Germline-derived CDR1 and CDR2 are SGHVS and FQNEAQ. J gave up 0 bases and V 1 base, and 9 bases lay outside the gene matches. This CDR3 region has 19 residues.

J is TRBJ1-1 and V is TRBV5-1; possible D gene TRBD1, 5 bases. There are 16 residues in the CDR3. The germline V gene encodes CDR1 SGHRS and CDR2 YFSETQ. V lost 0 bases and J lost 7, with 19 bases in between. The CDR3, as DNA: TGCGCCAGCAGCTTGGCCTCCGGGACTTCCTCATTTGAAGCTTTCTTT. It yields the protein CASSLASGTSSFEAFF.

The rearrangement joins TRBV9 to TRBJ1-4; tentatively, D is TRBD1 (5 bases). The germline V gene encodes CDR1 SGDLS and CDR2 YYNGEE. This CDR3 spans 17 amino acids. V gave up 0 bases and J gave up 5 bases, with 17 bases separating them. CDR3 region: CASSVGGVGGLNEKLFF. The CDR3 DNA sequence: TGTGCCAGCAGCGTAGGGGGGGTCGGGGGACTGAATGAAAAACTGTTTTTT.

J is TRBJ2-7 and V is TRBV5-4; D may be TRBD2 (6 bases). There are 15 residues in the CDR3. Germline V CDR1 and CDR2: SGHNT, YYREEE (reference sequence). Trimming stripped 4 bases from V and 2 bases from J, with 16 bases between. This CDR3 reads CASSAGRGGAYEQYF. For the CDR3, the DNA is TGTGCCAGCAGCGCGGGGCGGGGTGGGGCCTACGAGCAGTACTTC.

The chain has TRBV19 and TRBJ2-1, with TRBD2 matching over 7 bases. From germline, CDR1 is LNHDA and CDR2 SQIVND (reference sequence). V gave up 3 bases and J gave up 3 bases; unmatched junction bases: 5. CDR3 length: 15 residues. In DNA form, the CDR3 reads TGTGCCAGTAGTATCGGCGGGACTATCTACAATGAGCAGTTCTTC. This encodes CASSIGGTIYNEQFF.

The chain is built from TRBV7-3 and TRBJ2-7, with 8 bases matching TRBD2. Trimming at V came to 3 bases and at J to 7 bases, leaving 11 bases not matched to a gene. Germline values: CDR1 SGHTA, CDR2 FQGTGA. CDR3 size: 15 residues. The CDR3 loop reads CASSFAGGLGDEQYF. The CDR3 DNA reads as TGTGCCAGCAGCTTCGCGGGAGGCCTGGGTGATGAGCAGTACTTC.

This clone turned up a few times. This chain joins TRBV28 and TRBJ2-5; D perhaps matches TRBD2 (5 bases). V was shortened by 3 bases and J by 3 bases, with 20 bases between the two germline ends. The CDR3 spans 17 residues. CDR1 is MDHEN and CDR2 is SYDVKM in the germline V gene. CDR3: CASSFPAVERNEETQYF. The CDR3 bases are TGTGCCAGCAGTTTTCCGGCCGTGGAGCGGAATGAAGAGACCCAGTACTTC.